These T cell receptor beta chains were read from a single sample in a study of T cells in Graves' hyperthyroidism and ophthalmopathy. TCRdb ran MiXCR on the multiplex PCR reads and lists one entry per CDR3 protein. The table shows almost 600,000 distinct CDR3 sequences, with about 15% occurring only once. Material for sequencing was blood. The receptors were sampled from a woman under 40 with Graves' hyperthyroidism that later progressed to Graves' ophthalmopathy. Each CDR3 is given with its conserved first and last residue. Each record gives: J gene, D gene, V gene, clone size, CDR3 protein, CDR3 DNA. A D gene is named only where the DNA matches it firmly. Clone size is shown for a subset of rows, as once, few, many or a class of expanded clone.

TRBJ1-2 | . | TRBV7-9 | . | CASSKVGEHGYTF | TGTGCCAGCAGCAAAGTAGGGGAGCATGGCTACACCTTC
TRBJ2-7 | TRBD1 | TRBV30 | many | CACPRDSNYEQYF | TGTGCCTGCCCCCGGGACAGTAACTACGAGCAGTACTTC
TRBJ2-3 | TRBD2 | TRBV20-1 | . | CSARVLAGRTDTQYF | TGCAGTGCTAGAGTGCTAGCGGGGCGCACAGATACGCAGTATTTT
TRBJ1-6 | . | TRBV20-1 | many | CSAGSPLHF | TGCAGTGCTGGTTCACCCCTCCACTTT
TRBJ1-5 | TRBD1 | TRBV28 | once | CASRPQGAGAMSQHF | TGTGCCAGCAGACCACAGGGGGCCGGTGCGATGTCCCAGCATTTT
TRBJ1-1 | TRBD1 | TRBV13 | . | CASIPVGTGLNTEAFF | TGTGCCAGCATCCCCGTAGGGACAGGGTTGAACACTGAAGCTTTCTTT
TRBJ2-1 | . | TRBV11-2 | many | CASSLIGSSGNEQFF | TGTGCCAGCAGCTTAATTGGTAGTTCAGGGAATGAGCAGTTCTTC
TRBJ1-5 | . | TRBV6-1 | . | CASSFLIPGQHSNQPQHF | TGTGCCAGCAGCTTTCTCATTCCTGGACAGCATAGCAATCAGCCCCAGCATTTT
TRBJ2-3 | TRBD2 | TRBV20-1 | few | CSAVTTSGPKDTQYF | TGCAGTGCCGTCACGACTAGCGGACCTAAAGATACGCAGTATTTT
TRBJ1-1 | . | TRBV9 | many | CASSVKTGTEAFF | TGTGCCAGCAGCGTAAAAACGGGCACTGAAGCTTTCTTT
TRBJ2-1 | . | TRBV12-3/TRBV12-4 | . | CASSRGVRGSLAYNEQFF | TGCGCCAGCAGCCGGGGTGTCCGGGGGAGCCTAGCCTACAATGAGCAGTTCTTC
TRBJ2-3 | TRBD2 | TRBV12-3/TRBV12-4 | many | CASSTTTSGRTDTQYF | TGTGCCAGCAGTACGACGACTAGCGGGAGGACAGATACGCAGTATTTT
TRBJ1-2 | . | TRBV7-2 | many | CASEPKDGRRGYGYTF | TGTGCCAGCGAACCAAAAGACGGACGTAGGGGCTATGGCTACACCTTC
TRBJ1-2 | . | TRBV19 | many | CASSPPVNYGYTF | TGTGCCAGTAGTCCCCCAGTTAACTATGGCTACACCTTC
TRBJ1-1 | TRBD1 | TRBV27 | many | CASRTGTNEAFF | TGTGCCAGCAGGACAGGGACTAATGAAGCTTTCTTT
TRBJ1-6 | . | TRBV6-2/TRBV6-3 | few | CASSYDTNNSPLHF | TGTGCCAGCAGTTACGACACTAATAATTCACCCCTCCACTTT
TRBJ1-4 | TRBD1 | TRBV28 | many | CASTGGQGGQKLFF | TGTGCCAGCACTGGGGGACAGGGAGGGCAAAAACTGTTTTTT
TRBJ2-4 | TRBD1 | TRBV27 | many | CASRTTLTGVKNIQYF | TGTGCCAGCAGAACTACCTTAACAGGGGTCAAAAACATTCAGTACTTC
TRBJ2-7 | TRBD1 | TRBV6-1 | . | CASSLGQGLAYEQYF | TGTGCCAGCAGCTTAGGACAGGGGCTTGCCTACGAGCAGTACTTC
TRBJ2-5 | TRBD2 | TRBV11-1 | few | CASSFGLAGEETQYF | TGTGCCAGCAGCTTTGGACTAGCGGGAGAAGAGACCCAGTACTTC
TRBJ1-2 | TRBD1 | TRBV19 | . | CASRTTGGDYGYTF | TGTGCCAGTAGGACAACAGGGGGCGACTATGGCTACACCTTC
TRBJ2-5 | TRBD2 | TRBV28 | . | CASSPTVMTSGRAIQETQYF | TGTGCCAGCAGTCCAACAGTGATGACTAGCGGGAGGGCAATCCAAGAGACCCAGTACTTC
TRBJ2-5 | TRBD2 | TRBV20-1 | many | CSARDGGRLAVGPTQYF | TGCAGTGCTAGAGACGGTGGTCGCCTAGCGGTCGGACCGACCCAGTACTTC
TRBJ1-1 | . | TRBV28 | many | CASSWSGNTEAFF | TGTGCCAGCAGCTGGTCAGGGAACACTGAAGCTTTCTTT
TRBJ2-1 | TRBD2 | TRBV7-9 | . | CASSGSGRAKVWSYNEQFF | TGTGCCAGCAGCGGGAGCGGGAGGGCCAAGGTGTGGTCCTACAATGAGCAGTTCTTC
TRBJ2-1 | TRBD1 | TRBV15 | many | CATSEPGQGAKLHNEQFF | TGTGCCACCAGCGAACCGGGACAGGGGGCCAAACTCCACAATGAGCAGTTCTTC
TRBJ2-3 | . | TRBV5-5 | few | CASSLAALGNTDTQYF | TGTGCCAGCAGCTTGGCCGCTCTAGGAAACACAGATACGCAGTATTTT
TRBJ2-5 | . | TRBV20-1 | few | CSAQLGARETQYF | TGCAGTGCCCAGTTGGGGGCTCGGGAGACCCAGTACTTC
TRBJ2-6 | . | TRBV6-1 | few | CASSPTGPLSGANVLTF | TGTGCCAGCAGTCCCACCGGTCCCCTCTCTGGGGCCAACGTCCTGACTTTC
TRBJ2-3 | TRBD2 | TRBV6-5 | . | CASSYSLGTSGGRRGTDTQYF | TGTGCCAGCAGTTACTCGCTCGGGACTAGCGGGGGTCGAAGAGGCACAGATACGCAGTATTTT
TRBJ1-2 | . | TRBV3-1 | few | CASSQANLGETF | TGTGCCAGCAGCCAAGCAAACTTAGGGGAAACCTTC
TRBJ1-3 | TRBD1 | TRBV19 | many | CASSDSTGGSGNTIYF | TGTGCCAGTAGCGATTCGACAGGGGGCTCTGGAAACACCATATATTTT
TRBJ1-2 | TRBD1 | TRBV6-1 | . | CASDDNRDRGGYTF | TGTGCCAGCGACGACAACCGGGACAGGGGCGGCTACACCTTC
TRBJ1-6 | . | TRBV6-1 | few | CASNRDFNNSPLHF | TGTGCCAGCAACCGGGACTTTAATAATTCACCCCTCCACTTT
TRBJ2-7 | TRBD2 | TRBV7-9 | many | CASSPSSGPYEQYF | TGTGCCAGCAGCCCGTCTAGCGGACCTTACGAGCAGTACTTC
TRBJ2-2 | . | TRBV27 | few | CASRFWGLPGQDTGELFF | TGTGCCAGCAGATTCTGGGGCCTCCCGGGACAAGACACCGGGGAGCTGTTTTTT
TRBJ1-1 | . | TRBV18 | few | CASSAGLRGTEAFF | TGTGCCAGCTCAGCGGGACTCCGGGGCACTGAAGCTTTCTTT
TRBJ1-2 | . | TRBV28 | many | CASSLGGQFQVFGYTF | TGTGCCAGCAGTTTGGGGGGCCAATTCCAGGTTTTTGGCTACACCTTC